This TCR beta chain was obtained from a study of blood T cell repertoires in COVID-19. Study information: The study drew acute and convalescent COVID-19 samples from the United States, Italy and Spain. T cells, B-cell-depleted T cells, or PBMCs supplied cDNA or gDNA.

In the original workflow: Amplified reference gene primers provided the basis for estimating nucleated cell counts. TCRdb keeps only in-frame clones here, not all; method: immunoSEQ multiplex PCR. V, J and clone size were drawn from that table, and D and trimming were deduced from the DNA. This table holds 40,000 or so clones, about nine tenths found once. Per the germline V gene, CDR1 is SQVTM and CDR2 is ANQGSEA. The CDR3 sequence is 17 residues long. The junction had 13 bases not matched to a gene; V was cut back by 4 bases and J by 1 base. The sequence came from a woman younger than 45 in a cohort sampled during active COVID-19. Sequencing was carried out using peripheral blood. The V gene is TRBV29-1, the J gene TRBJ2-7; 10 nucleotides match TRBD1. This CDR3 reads CSVVRPLGDRGSYEQYF. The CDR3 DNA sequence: TGCAGCGTTGTGCGCCCCTTGGGGGACAGGGGATCCTACGAGCAGTACTTC.